A single sample is the source of the 8 T cell receptor beta chains below, sequenced in a study of shared clonotypes between healthy human individuals. Data came from immunoSEQ multiplex PCR; TCRdb stores just in-frame clones and leaves some out. The sample has some 500,000 clones, around 77% seen once. Sequencing was performed on PBMCs. The receptors come from a woman aged 40 to 55 in good health. Some clones in this sample may be carry-over from other donors' samples.

This chain uses TRBV5-4 with TRBJ2-5, with TRBD2 identical over 13 bases. The V segment lost 4 bases and the J segment 3 bases; nucleotides outside the gene matches: 6. Germline lookup yields CDR1 SGHNT and CDR2 YYREEE (reference sequence). The CDR3 sequence is 16 residues long. The CDR3, as DNA: TGTGCCAGCAGCGCCATACTAGCGGGAGGGAAAGAGACCCAGTACTTC. Residues: CASSAILAGGKETQYF.

As to this clone: A much more abundant neighbour one base away suggests this may be a read error. J is TRBJ1-2 and V is TRBV5-8, with D possibly matching TRBD1 (5 bases). Germline CDR1 SGHTS, CDR2 YDEGEE. CDR3 length equals 13 residues. Trimming pared 2 bases from V and 2 bases from J, leaving 7 bases between. The CDR3 nucleotides read TGTGCCAGCAGCTTCGGGGCAAACTATGGCTACACCTTC. It is translated as CASSFGANYGYTF.

This clone is termed medium-sized. Other DNA sequences in the sample encode the same CDR3. The chain has TRBV30 and TRBJ1-1, with D maybe TRBD1 (5 bases). This CDR3 spans 11 amino acids. Germline V CDR1 and CDR2: GTSNPN, SVGIG (reference sequence). Trimming removed 5 bases at V and 11 bases at J, with 15 bases between. CDR3 nucleotides: TGTGCCTGGGGACCGGGACGTTTGGCTTTCTTT. This codes for CAWGPGRLAFF. Looking up the rest from reference TRBV30 and TRBJ1-1 gives the full variable domain: SQTIHQWPATLVQPVGSPLSLECTVEGTSNPNLYWYRQAAGRGLQLLFYSVGIGQISSEVPQNLSASRPQDRQFILSSKKLLLSDSGFYLCAWGPGRLAFFGQGTRLTVV.

This sequence joins TRBV19 and TRBJ2-1; D unclear. Germline assignment: CDR1 LNHDA and CDR2 SQIVND (reference sequence). V was trimmed by 2 bases and J by 5 bases, leaving 7 bases between them. The CDR3 has 13 amino acids. CDR3 nucleotide sequence: TGTGCCAGTAGTATATATGGGGACAATGAGCAGTTCTTC. Protein: CASSIYGDNEQFF.

The J gene is TRBJ2-6, the V gene TRBV6-6; D ambiguous. Trimming stripped 2 bases from V and 4 bases from J, with 9 bases between. Per germline, CDR1 MNHNY and CDR2 SVGAGI (reference sequence). The CDR3 is made up of 15 amino acids. The CDR3 DNA reads TGTGCCAGCAGTTACACAAGGCCCGGGGCCAACGTCCTGACTTTC. It translates to CASSYTRPGANVLTF.

V gene TRBV4-3 combines with J gene TRBJ1-4; no reliable D call. Trimming removed 0 bases from V and 4 bases from J, with 9 bases in between. Looked up from germline, CDR1 is LGHNA and CDR2 is YSLEER. CDR3 size: 15 residues. The CDR3 here is CASSQDPRNNEKLFF. The CDR3 bases are TGCGCCAGCAGCCAAGATCCACGGAATAATGAAAAACTGTTTTTT.

The gene calls are TRBV28 and TRBJ1-2; 7 bases map to TRBD1. The CDR3 spans 15 residues. V lost 4 bases, J lost 0 bases, and 5 bases stayed unmatched. From germline, CDR1 is MDHEN and CDR2 SYDVKM. The CDR3: CASSSSTGSNYGYTF. The DNA of the CDR3 is TGTGCCAGCAGTTCCTCGACAGGGTCTAACTATGGCTACACCTTC.

This clone was counted once. The genes are TRBV18 and TRBJ2-3; D gene uncertain. The CDR3 is 16 residues long. Looked up from germline, CDR1 is KGHSH and CDR2 is LQKENI. The germline V and J ends were trimmed by 2 bases and 8 bases, with 20 bases remaining between them. For the CDR3, the DNA is TGTGCCAGCTCACCAGCTGGCCCACCTGGTACGGGTACGCAGTATTTT. It is translated as CASSPAGPPGTGTQYF.